These 19 T cell receptor beta chains originate from one sample sequenced in a study of blood T cell repertoires in COVID-19. Libraries were prepared by immunoSEQ multiplex PCR; TCRdb keeps only in-frame clonotypes and omits some of them. The sample contains roughly 120,000 clones, 85% to 90% of which appear only once. What was sequenced was peripheral blood. The receptors here all came from a man aged 70 or older with active or convalescent COVID-19.

The chain is built from TRBV28 and TRBJ1-2, with TRBD1 identical over 9 bases. With 8 bases clipped from V and 5 bases from J, the junction kept 9 bases outside the gene matches. The CDR3 is 14 residues long. CDR1 is MDHEN, CDR2 SYDVKM, per germline. The CDR3: CASLPGQGGYGYTF. The CDR3 DNA follows: TGTGCCAGCCTCCCGGGACAGGGAGGATATGGCTACACCTTC.

The chain combines TRBV29-1 with TRBJ2-2; TRBD1 agrees at 10 bases. Germline assignment: CDR1 SQVTM and CDR2 ANQGSEA. The CDR3 has 14 residues. Germline trimming cut 6 bases from V and 4 bases from J; bases unmatched to any gene: 5. The chain's CDR3 is CSVRTGGTTGELFF. DNA of the CDR3: TGCAGCGTCCGGACAGGGGGGACCACCGGGGAGCTGTTTTTT.

The rearrangement joins TRBV3-1 (or the pseudogene TRBV3-2) to TRBJ2-3, with 9 bases aligning to TRBD2. The CDR3 totals 22 residues. Germline-derived CDR1 and CDR2 are LGHDT and YNNKEL (reference sequence). J lost 0 bases, V lost 0 bases, and 19 bases had no gene match. Written as DNA, the CDR3 is TGTGCCAGCAGCCAAGAAGAGCCTTTCCGACTAGCGGAGTCAGGAAGCACAGATACGCAGTATTTT. This translates into CASSQEEPFRLAESGSTDTQYF.

The genes are TRBV25-1 and TRBJ1-5; 9 bases fit TRBD1. The germline gives CDR1 MGHDK, CDR2 SYGVNS. This CDR3 region has 17 residues. The trim removed 5 bases at V and 2 bases at J, leaving 10 bases unmatched. For the CDR3, the DNA is TGTGCCAGCAGTCCCGGGACAGGGACGAGTGGCAATCAGCCCCAGCATTTT. Its translation is CASSPGTGTSGNQPQHF.

This clone was observed a single time. V usage is TRBV6-5 and J usage is TRBJ2-7; TRBD1 aligns across 9 bases. The V and J ends lost 6 bases and 3 bases, in that order; junction bases with no gene match: 9. The CDR3 length is 15 residues. Germline V gene data show CDR1 as MNHEY and CDR2 as SVGAGI. Written as DNA, the CDR3 is TGTGCCAGCAGGGGGGGGACAGGGTCCCTCTACGAGCAGTACTTC. Translation: CASRGGTGSLYEQYF.

The chain employs TRBV7-3 and TRBJ2-6; D uncertain. Per the germline V gene, CDR1 is SGHTA and CDR2 is FQGTGA. This CDR3 is built from 15 residues. The V gene lost 4 bases and the J gene lost 2 bases, with 9 bases spanning the gap. This chain's CDR3 is CASSSPRTGANVLTF. The CDR3 nucleotides are TGTGCCAGCAGCTCTCCCAGGACTGGGGCCAACGTCCTGACTTTC.

This clone was seen just once. The V and J genes are TRBV3-1 (or the pseudogene TRBV3-2) and TRBJ2-3; tentative D call: TRBD2 (5 bases). Germline values: CDR1 LGHDT, CDR2 YNNKEL (reference sequence). The CDR3 consists of 15 residues. The V end was cut by 3 bases, the J end by 0 bases, with 10 bases between. CDR3 bases: TGTGCCAGCAGCCAGCTCCTAGCAAGCACAGATACGCAGTATTTT. Translation: CASSQLLASTDTQYF.

This sequence joins TRBV5-1 and TRBJ1-4; D may be TRBD1 (5 bases). The CDR3 runs to 19 residues. Germline V lookup: CDR1 SGHRS, CDR2 YFSETQ. Trimming cost V 2 bases and J 6 bases, with 26 bases left between them. The CDR3 DNA follows: TGCGCCAGCAGCTTCAAGGGACGGCGTACACCCGGAGGGGATGAAAAACTGTTTTTT. This sequence encodes CASSFKGRRTPGGDEKLFF.

The sample holds one count of this clone. V usage is TRBV10-3 and J usage is TRBJ2-3; D gene unclear. V was clipped by 2 bases and J by 4 bases, with 10 bases between them. The CDR3 loop spans 14 amino acids. Germline V gene data show CDR1 as ENHRY and CDR2 as SYGVKD. This CDR3 is CAISEPRSADTQYF. The CDR3 DNA sequence: TGTGCCATCAGTGAGCCGAGGAGTGCAGATACGCAGTATTTT.

The V and J genes are TRBV12-3 or TRBV12-4 and TRBJ2-5; tentatively, D is TRBD1 (5 bases). V was pared by 5 bases and J by 7 bases, with 14 bases between. The CDR3 extends over 13 amino acids. The CDR3 region has the DNA TGTGCCAGCAGTCAAGGGGCCCTCCTGACCCAGTACTTC. This sequence encodes CASSQGALLTQYF.

The chain has TRBV2 and TRBJ2-5, with 8 bases fitting TRBD2. Trimming at V came to 8 bases and at J to 14 bases, leaving 10 bases not matched to a gene. The CDR3 is 11 residues long. CDR1 is SNHLY and CDR2 is FYNNEI in the germline V gene. This chain's CDR3 is CASRREGLVYF. Written as DNA, the CDR3 is TGTGCCAGCCGCCGTGAGGGACTAGTTTACTTC.

This sequence joins TRBV13 and TRBJ1-1; no reliable D call. The CDR3 runs to 13 residues. Trimming pared 4 bases from V and 4 bases from J, leaving 10 bases between. CDR1 PRHDT and CDR2 FYEKMQ come from the germline V gene (reference sequence). This CDR3 is CASSSRGFTEAFF. CDR3 coding DNA: TGTGCCAGCAGCTCCCGGGGTTTCACTGAAGCTTTCTTT.

This clone occurred once. V and J are TRBV3-1 (or the pseudogene TRBV3-2) and TRBJ2-1; D not resolved. Trimming shortened V by 6 bases and J by 4 bases, and 7 bases separated the two germline ends. The CDR3 length is 12 residues. CDR1 and CDR2 (germline): LGHDT, YNNKEL (reference sequence). CDR3 bases: TGTGCCAGCAGTCAACAATACAATGAGCAGTTCTTC. Residues: CASSQQYNEQFF.

The chain employs TRBV10-3 and TRBJ2-3; a weak D match, TRBD1 (6 bases). This CDR3 spans 16 amino acids. Germline values: CDR1 ENHRY, CDR2 SYGVKD. The V end lost 8 bases, the J end lost 4 bases, and 22 bases lay between the germline ends. The CDR3 DNA reads TGTGCCATCGCTGAGAGTACAGGGACCAGATCAGATACGCAGTATTTT. This sequence encodes CAIAESTGTRSDTQYF.

The CDR3 region has the DNA TGTGCCACCGACAGGGAAGGGTCAACAGATACGCAGTATTTT. The encoded protein is CATDREGSTDTQYF. The V call is TRBV25-1, the J call TRBJ2-3; 7 nucleotides align to TRBD1. J lost 3 bases, V lost 10 bases, and 10 bases had no gene match. The CDR3 contains 14 residues. Per germline, CDR1 MGHDK and CDR2 SYGVNS.

This clone appeared once. V is TRBV18 and J is TRBJ2-1, with 8 bases lining up with TRBD1. CDR1 is KGHSH and CDR2 is LQKENI in the germline V gene. CDR3 length equals 15 residues. Germline trimming cut 3 bases from V and 7 bases from J; bases unmatched to any gene: 8. CDR3 sequence (DNA): TGTGCCAGCTCACCCCAGGGACAGGTCGATAATGAGCAGTTCTTC. As protein: CASSPQGQVDNEQFF.

The chain joins TRBV4-2 to TRBJ2-5; the D gene is possibly TRBD1 (6 bases). The germline V gene encodes CDR1 LGHNA and CDR2 YNFKEQ. V was shortened by 4 bases and J by 4 bases, with 10 bases between the two germline ends. CDR3 length: 13 amino acids. The CDR3 sequence: CASSPSGAETQYF. CDR3 DNA sequence: TGTGCCAGCAGCCCATCAGGGGCAGAGACCCAGTACTTC.

The CDR3 region is CASSVGQISGNTIYF. Written as DNA, the CDR3 is TGTGCCAGTAGTGTGGGACAGATCTCTGGAAACACCATATATTTT. The chain couples TRBV19 to TRBJ1-3; 7 positions match TRBD1. Unmatched junction bases numbered 4, after V lost 5 bases and J lost 0 bases. The CDR3 spans 15 residues. Germline-derived CDR1 and CDR2 are LNHDA and SQIVND (reference sequence).

This clone was recorded a few times. The rearrangement joins TRBV6-5 to TRBJ1-4, with 9 nucleotides matching TRBD1. Germline V gene lookup returns CDR1 MNHEY and CDR2 SVGAGI. The CDR3 consists of 14 residues. V was clipped by 7 bases and J by 8 bases; unmatched bases: 8. CDR3 sequence (DNA): TGTGCCAGCAATTGGGACAGGGATGGAGAAAAACTGTTTTTT. Its translation: CASNWDRDGEKLFF.